The next 17 T cell receptor beta chains were all read from a single sample in a study of T cells in Graves' hyperthyroidism and ophthalmopathy. TCR beta CDR3 sequences were amplified from RNA transcripts. The HTBI primer set drove a first-round RT-PCR of the TCR CDR3. TCRdb ran MiXCR on the multiplex PCR reads and lists one entry per CDR3 protein. This table holds roughly 500,000 distinct CDR3 sequences, 46% found once. The sequenced sample was peripheral blood or thyroid tissue (not recorded which). These receptors came from an adult woman with Graves' disease, either hyperthyroidism or ophthalmopathy (not recorded which).

This clonotype was observed a handful of times. The chain has TRBV15 and TRBJ2-5; a weak D match, TRBD2 (5 bases). The CDR3 consists of 12 residues. V lost 0 bases and J lost 7, with 6 bases in between. CDR1 and CDR2 (germline): LNHNV, YYDKDF (reference sequence). The CDR3 is CATSREGRTQYF. In nucleotides, the CDR3 is TGTGCCACCAGCAGAGAAGGGAGGACCCAGTACTTC.

This clonotype was seen repeatedly, ten times or more. The rearrangement uses TRBV20-1 and TRBJ2-7; D possibly corresponds to TRBD1 (6 bases). This CDR3 has 14 residues. The germline V gene encodes CDR1 DFQATT and CDR2 SNEGSKA (reference sequence). V was trimmed by 6 bases and J by 3 bases, leaving 18 bases between them. The CDR3: CSAGVTGSGYEQYF. CDR3 bases: TGCAGTGCAGGGGTAACAGGGTCGGGCTACGAGCAGTACTTC.

Notes on this clonotype: A much larger clone sits a single nucleotide away, making a read error possible. The chain joins TRBV28 to TRBJ1-6; TRBD1 might be the D (6 bases). This CDR3 has 14 residues. Trimming pared 6 bases from V and 12 bases from J, leaving 18 bases between. Germline V CDR1 and CDR2: MDHEN, SYDVKM. The CDR3 sequence is CASSPARGTRPLHF. The CDR3 nucleotides read TGTGCCAGCAGCCCCGCCCGGGGGACAAGACCCCTCCACTTT.

This clonotype has more than one count but fewer than ten. This sequence joins TRBV2 and TRBJ2-6; no firm D call. The germline V gene encodes CDR1 SNHLY and CDR2 FYNNEI. V lost 4 bases, J lost 1 base, and 8 bases lay in between. The CDR3 is made up of 15 amino acids. CDR3 sequence (DNA): TGTGCCAGCAGTGGTCAGAAGTCTGGGGCCAACGTCCTGACTTTC. Translation gives CASSGQKSGANVLTF.

The rearrangement uses TRBV10-3 and TRBJ2-2; a weak D match, TRBD2 (6 bases). The CDR3 length is 14 residues. Trimming removed 11 bases from V and 1 base from J, with 14 bases in between. CDR1 and CDR2 from the germline V gene are ENHRY and SYGVKD. The CDR3 is CAVSGTGNTGELFF. The CDR3 DNA reads TGTGCCGTGTCCGGGACTGGGAACACCGGGGAGCTGTTTTTT.

The chain combines TRBV10-3 with TRBJ1-4, with D possibly TRBD1 on 5 matching bases. V lost 8 bases and J 7 bases, leaving 17 bases between the germline ends. Germline lookup yields CDR1 ENHRY and CDR2 SYGVKD. This CDR3 contains 14 residues. CDR3 sequence reads: CAIAEEGFGEKLFF. CDR3 sequence (DNA): TGTGCCATCGCGGAGGAGGGGTTTGGTGAAAAACTGTTTTTT.

The V gene is TRBV12-3 or TRBV12-4, the J gene TRBJ1-3; D is uncertain. There are 13 residues in the CDR3. Trimming shortened V by 4 bases and J by 4 bases, and 8 bases separated the two germline ends. CDR3 region: CASSSGNGNTIYF. Written as DNA, the CDR3 is TGTGCCAGCAGTTCCGGTAACGGAAACACCATATATTTT.

This clonotype was seen at least ten times. The rearrangement joins TRBV10-3 to TRBJ2-7; the D call may be TRBD1 or TRBD2 (7 bases each). The length of the CDR3 is 14 residues. V lost 0 bases, J lost 7 bases, and 13 bases lay in between. Per germline, CDR1 ENHRY and CDR2 SYGVKD. The CDR3 protein is CAISESGGGKEQYF. The DNA for the CDR3 is TGTGCCATCAGTGAGTCGGGAGGGGGCAAAGAGCAGTACTTC.

This clonotype was picked up many times. The chain uses TRBV3-1 and TRBJ1-5; a possible D gene is TRBD1 (5 bases). From germline, CDR1 is LGHDT and CDR2 YNNKEL (reference sequence). The germline V and J ends were trimmed by 1 base and 6 bases, with 7 bases remaining between them. The CDR3 length is 13 residues. The CDR3 nucleotides read TGTGCCAGCAGCCAAGCCCAGGGTCAGCCCCAGCATTTT. Amino acids: CASSQAQGQPQHF.

This clonotype was counted at least ten times. Just one base apart from a much larger clone, this may be a read error. V and J are TRBV9 and TRBJ2-2; D is possibly TRBD1 or TRBD2 (5 bases each). Trimming left V 5 bases short and J 5 bases short, with 13 bases between. The CDR3 covers 14 residues. Germline assignment: CDR1 SGDLS and CDR2 YYNGEE. Here the CDR3 DNA reads TGTGCCAGCAGGGCCGGGACGTCTACCGGGGAGCTGTTTTTT. This codes for CASRAGTSTGELFF.

The CDR3 reads CATTGTGVGTGELFF. The DNA for the CDR3 is TGTGCCACCACCGGGACAGGGGTGGGCACCGGGGAGCTGTTTTTT. The V and J genes are TRBV25-1 and TRBJ2-2; 10 bases align to TRBD1. V lost 10 bases to trimming and J lost 4 bases; unmatched junction nucleotides: 9. Germline V lookup: CDR1 MGHDK, CDR2 SYGVNS. The CDR3 has 15 residues.

This clonotype was detected only once. This sequence joins TRBV5-1 and TRBJ1-4; D is ambiguous. Germline V gives CDR1 SGHRS, CDR2 YFSETQ. V was pared by 4 bases and J by 1 base, with 5 bases between. This CDR3 contains 13 residues. CDR3 DNA: TGCGCCAGCAGCACACTAACTAATGAAAAACTGTTTTTT. It yields the protein CASSTLTNEKLFF. Supplemented by reference TRBV5-1 and TRBJ1-4, the full variable domain reads KAGVTQTPRYLIKTRGQQVTLSCSPISGHRSVSWYQQTPGQGLQFLFEYFSETQRNKGNFPGRFSGRQFSNSRSEMNVSTLELGDSALYLCASSTLTNEKLFFGSGTQLSVL.

The V gene is TRBV7-9, the J gene TRBJ1-2, with D possibly being TRBD1 (5 bases). Trimming took off 5 bases at V and 6 bases at J, with 13 bases between the two ends. From germline, CDR1 is SEHNR and CDR2 FQNEAQ (reference sequence). This CDR3 comprises 13 residues. CDR3 coding DNA: TGTGCCAGCAGCCAGGCAGGGAGCGATGGCTACACCTTC. Its translation: CASSQAGSDGYTF. Together with reference TRBV7-9 and TRBJ1-2, the CDR3 gives the full variable domain: DTGVSQNPRHKITKRGQNVTFRCDPISEHNRLYWYRQTLGQGPEFLTYFQNEAQLEKSRLLSDRFSAERPKGSFSTLEIQRTEQGDSAMYLCASSQAGSDGYTFGSGTRLTVV.

This sequence joins TRBV7-2 and TRBJ1-2, with TRBD1 as a possible D gene (6 bases). Germline loops: CDR1 SGHTA, CDR2 FQGNSA. This CDR3 is 15 amino acids long. The ends were cut back, 4 bases at V and 0 bases at J, with 12 bases in the middle. CDR3 nucleotide sequence: TGTACCAGCAGCTCAAGCGGACAGACTAACTATGGCTACACCTTC. It specifies CTSSSSGQTNYGYTF. The whole variable domain, filled in from reference TRBV7-2 and TRBJ1-2, reads GAGVSQSPSNKVTEKGKDVELRCDPISGHTALYWYRQSLGQGLEFLIYFQGNSAPDKSGLPSDRFSAERTGGSVSTLTIQRTQQEDSAVYLCTSSSSGQTNYGYTFGSGTRLTVV.

This clonotype was observed a few times. The chain links TRBV4-1 to TRBJ1-5, with a possible D match to TRBD1 (5 bases). Germline V CDR1 and CDR2: MGHRA, YSYEKL. The CDR3 runs 16 residues. V was cut by 0 bases and J by 6 bases, with 15 bases left in between. CDR3: CASSQDPQGARQPQHF. DNA for the CDR3: TGCGCCAGCAGCCAAGATCCTCAGGGAGCGCGTCAGCCCCAGCATTTT.

J is TRBJ1-1 and V is TRBV6-1, with D unclear. Germline loops: CDR1 MNHNS, CDR2 SASEGT. The CDR3 sequence is 13 residues long. The V and J ends lost 3 bases and 3 bases respectively, with 8 bases between them. The CDR3 sequence: CASSDNEYTEAFF. For the CDR3, the DNA is TGTGCCAGCAGTGATAACGAGTACACTGAAGCTTTCTTT.

The chain carries TRBV19 and TRBJ2-7; either TRBD1 or TRBD2 may fit D (5 bases each). The ends were cut back, 7 bases at V and 3 bases at J, with 16 bases in the middle. CDR1 and CDR2 from the germline V gene are LNHDA and SQIVND (reference sequence). The CDR3 contains 14 residues. CDR3 in amino acids: CASKEGPSNYEQYF. The CDR3 nucleotides read TGTGCCAGTAAAGAGGGACCATCTAACTACGAGCAGTACTTC.